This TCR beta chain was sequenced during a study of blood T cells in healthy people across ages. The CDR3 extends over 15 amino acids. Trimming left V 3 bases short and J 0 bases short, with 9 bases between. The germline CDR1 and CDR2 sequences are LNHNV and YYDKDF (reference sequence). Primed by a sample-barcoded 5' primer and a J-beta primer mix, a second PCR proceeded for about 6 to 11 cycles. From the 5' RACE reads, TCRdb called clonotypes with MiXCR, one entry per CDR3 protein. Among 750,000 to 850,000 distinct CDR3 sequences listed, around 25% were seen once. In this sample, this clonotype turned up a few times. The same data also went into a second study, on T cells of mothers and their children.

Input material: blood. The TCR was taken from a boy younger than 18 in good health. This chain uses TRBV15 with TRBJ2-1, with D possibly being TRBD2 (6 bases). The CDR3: CATSSRDSSYNEQFF. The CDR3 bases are TGTGCCACCAGCAGTCGGGACTCCTCCTACAATGAGCAGTTCTTC.